These T cell receptor beta chains were read from a single sample in a study of cytomegalovirus exposure and HLA in healthy donors. Libraries were prepared by immunoSEQ multiplex PCR; TCRdb keeps only in-frame clonotypes and omits some of them. The sample holds approximately 260,000 clones, around 88% seen once. The specimen was PBMCs. These receptors originate from a woman between 25 and 40 years old in good health and CMV-seropositive. The CDR3 runs from the conserved cysteine through the conserved F or W. A D gene is named only where the DNA matches it firmly. Clone sizes are given selectively: once, few, many, or a class where the clone is expanded.

j_call d_call clone_size v_call cdr3_nt cdr3_aa
TRBJ2-3 TRBD2 . TRBV11-3 TGTGCCAGCAGCTTAGGGGGGGGACCTACGGATACGCAGTATTTT CASSLGGGPTDTQYF
TRBJ2-1 . . TRBV5-5 TGTGCCAGCAGCTCAGGATTTGAGCAGTTCTTC CASSSGFEQFF
TRBJ2-1 TRBD1 . TRBV19 TGTGCCAGTAGAGGACAGGGCGGTAGGAATGAGCAGTTCTTC CASRGQGGRNEQFF
TRBJ2-7 . . TRBV5-1 TGCGCCAGCAGCTTGGACCCCTGGACGGTGGGGGCGGACGAGCAGTACTTC CASSLDPWTVGADEQYF
TRBJ1-1 . . TRBV21-1 TGTGCCAGCAGCAAAGGTGACAGGGGTTACACTGAAGCTTTCTTT CASSKGDRGYTEAFF
TRBJ2-7 TRBD2 . TRBV15 TGTGCCACGAGGAACCCTAGCGGTTCCTACGAGCAGTACTTC CATRNPSGSYEQYF
TRBJ2-3 . . TRBV18 TGTGCCAGCTCACCGAGGGCAGATACGCAGTATTTT CASSPRADTQYF
TRBJ2-7 . . TRBV5-1 TGCGCCAGCAGCCTAGATTACGAGCAGTACTTC CASSLDYEQYF
TRBJ1-4 . . TRBV29-1 TGCAGCGTTTTATTTACAGCTAATGAAAAACTGTTTTTT CSVLFTANEKLFF
TRBJ2-1 TRBD2 . TRBV19 TGTGCCAGTAGTATGACTAGCGGGAGGAGCGATGAGCAGTTCTTC CASSMTSGRSDEQFF
TRBJ1-1 TRBD1 . TRBV6-5 TGTGCCACCCGGGACAGTAACATGAACACTGAAGCTTTCTTT CATRDSNMNTEAFF
TRBJ2-2 . . TRBV14 TGTGCCAGCAGACAGGGTGGCACCGGGGAGCTGTTTTTT CASRQGGTGELFF
TRBJ2-7 TRBD2 once TRBV2 TGTGCCAGCAGTATCCCGGGACTAGCGGGATACGAGCAGTACTTC CASSIPGLAGYEQYF